These 18 T cell receptor beta chains were sequenced from one sample in a study of vaccination effects on CD4 cells after COVID-19. Data came from immunoSEQ multiplex PCR; TCRdb stores just in-frame clones and leaves some out. The sample holds approximately 40,000 clones; roughly 76% are singletons and the top ten take approximately 24%. Before any sequencing was done, the ViraFEST assay used viral peptide pools to expand antigen-specific CD4+ T cells. On day 10 of culture, CD4+ T cells were separated out. Nobody among the vaccine recipients had prior SARS-CoV-2 infection (nucleocapsid antibodies were negative). These receptors are not linked to any known antigen. The source material was CD4+ T cells from PBMCs cultured with SARS-CoV-2 spike peptides, sampled before COVID-19 vaccination. These receptors came from a human donor who received a COVID-19 vaccine.

This rearrangement joins TRBV5-4 to TRBJ2-7, with unresolved D. Germline CDR1 and CDR2: SGHNT and YYREEE (reference sequence). This CDR3 has 12 amino acids. V was shortened by 4 bases and J by 4 bases, with 9 bases between the two germline ends. In DNA form, the CDR3 reads TGTGCCAGCAGCCTGGACGGGTACGAGCAGTACTTC. It translates to CASSLDGYEQYF.

The CDR3 DNA is TGTGCCAGCAGCCCTTCACTGAGGGAGACCCAGTACTTC. Translated, it gives CASSPSLRETQYF. The rearrangement uses TRBV4-2 and TRBJ2-5; D gene ambiguous. The V gene's germline CDR1 is LGHNA and CDR2 YNFKEQ. With 4 bases removed from V and 5 bases from J, the gap between germline ends came to 11 bases. CDR3 length equals 13 residues.

The V and J genes are TRBV6-2 or TRBV6-3 and TRBJ2-1; D gene uncertain. The CDR3 spans 14 residues. Trimming cost V 2 bases and J 6 bases, with 11 bases left between them. CDR1 and CDR2 from the germline V gene are MNHEY and SVGEGT. The CDR3 DNA reads as TGTGCCAGCAGTTACCCCGTAAGAGGCAATGAGCAGTTCTTC. Translated, it gives CASSYPVRGNEQFF.

This clone has more than one count but fewer than ten. The gene calls are TRBV11-2 and TRBJ1-4; D is uncertain. CDR1 is SGHAT, CDR2 FQNNGV, per germline. This CDR3 has 13 amino acids. V was cut by 5 bases and J by 8 bases, with 12 bases left in between. As DNA, the CDR3 is TGTGCCAGCAGCGCCCGACTTGACGAAAAACTGTTTTTT. It yields the protein CASSARLDEKLFF.

Remarks on this clone: Germline and junction disagree at one end, which may indicate a read error. This chain connects TRBV7-7 to TRBJ2-5; D is possibly TRBD1 (5 bases). The CDR3 totals 13 residues. The germline V gene has CDR1 SSHAT and CDR2 FNYEAQ (reference sequence). The CDR3 is CASSLAGLETQYF. As DNA, the CDR3 is TGTGCTAGCAGCTTAGCAGGGTTGGAGACCCAGTACTTC.

This clone has only a few counts. The rearrangement joins TRBV6-5 to TRBJ1-5, with D possibly matching TRBD1 (6 bases). Germline CDR1 reads MNHEY; CDR2 reads SVGAGI. The CDR3 contains 15 residues. The V end was cut by 0 bases, the J end by 9 bases, with 15 bases between. The CDR3 sequence: CASSYSIGGAWPQHF. The CDR3 DNA follows: TGTGCCAGCAGTTACTCGATCGGGGGGGCGTGGCCCCAGCATTTT.

This clone was seen more than once but under ten times. The rearrangement uses TRBV7-9 and TRBJ1-2; a weak D match, TRBD1 (5 bases). The length of the CDR3 is 14 residues. The V and J ends lost 2 bases and 3 bases respectively, with 10 bases between them. Germline assignment: CDR1 SEHNR and CDR2 FQNEAQ (reference sequence). DNA for the CDR3: TGTGCCAGCAGCTTACCTGGGGGATACTATGGCTACACCTTC. This codes for CASSLPGGYYGYTF. Drawing the rest from reference TRBV7-9 and TRBJ1-2, the complete variable domain is DTGVSQNPRHKITKRGQNVTFRCDPISEHNRLYWYRQTLGQGPEFLTYFQNEAQLEKSRLLSDRFSAERPKGSFSTLEIQRTEQGDSAMYLCASSLPGGYYGYTFGSGTRLTVV.

The genes are TRBV6-5 and TRBJ1-1; D uncertain. The CDR3 totals 13 residues. V shed 6 bases and J shed 1 base, with 9 bases lying between them. Looked up from germline, CDR1 is MNHEY and CDR2 is SVGAGI. The CDR3 loop reads CASRTRRNTEAFF. The CDR3 nucleotides are TGTGCCAGCAGAACCCGACGGAACACTGAAGCTTTCTTT.

This clone counts as medium-sized (0.01 to 0.1%). This chain connects TRBV6-5 to TRBJ1-4; no firm D call. Deletions cut 4 bases from V and 7 bases from J, with 10 bases between. Germline CDR1 is MNHEY and CDR2 is SVGAGI. The CDR3 runs to 13 residues. The CDR3 bases are TGTGCCAGCAGTTTGTGGGAGGGTGAAAAACTGTTTTTT. Translated: CASSLWEGEKLFF.

The V and J genes are TRBV14 and TRBJ2-3; D unresolved. Per the germline V gene, CDR1 is SGHDN and CDR2 is FVKESK. V lost 0 bases and J 2 bases, leaving 9 bases between the germline ends. The CDR3 totals 15 residues. The CDR3, as DNA: TGTGCCAGCAGCCAAGATCTTAGATCCACAGATACGCAGTATTTT. Translating gives CASSQDLRSTDTQYF. The full variable domain, in which reference TRBV14 and TRBJ2-3 provide the parts outside the CDR3, is EAGVTQFPSHSVIEKGQTVTLRCDPISGHDNLYWYRRVMGKEIKFLLHFVKESKQDESGMPNNRFLAERTGGTYSTLKVQPAELEDSGVYFCASSQDLRSTDTQYFGPGTRLTVL.

This clone was recorded only once. The chain recombines TRBV30 with TRBJ1-2; tentatively, D is TRBD1 (5 bases). The germline gives CDR1 GTSNPN, CDR2 SVGIG (reference sequence). The CDR3 totals 18 residues. V lost 4 bases, J lost 0 bases, and 24 bases lay in between. As DNA, the CDR3 is TGTGCCTGGACCCCGGGGTGGGGGACTCGACGCCCTAACTATGGCTACACCTTC. It is translated as CAWTPGWGTRRPNYGYTF.

This chain joins TRBV18 and TRBJ2-5, with no clear D. The CDR3 is 16 residues long. V lost 3 bases, J lost 4 bases, and 18 bases lay in between. Looked up from germline, CDR1 is KGHSH and CDR2 is LQKENI. CDR3 nucleotide sequence: TGTGCCAGCTCACCTTCTCCGGGCAACGAAGGAGAGACCCAGTACTTC. Protein product: CASSPSPGNEGETQYF.

J is TRBJ2-5 and V is TRBV2; unclear D gene. This CDR3 is built from 15 residues. V lost 2 bases, J lost 5 bases, and 15 bases lay in between. CDR1 and CDR2 from the germline V gene are SNHLY and FYNNEI. The CDR3 DNA reads as TGTGCCAGCAGTGAATCCCAGCCCCCAATGGAGACCCAGTACTTC. Translating gives CASSESQPPMETQYF. Drawing the rest from reference TRBV2 and TRBJ2-5, the complete variable domain is EPEVTQTPSHQVTQMGQEVILRCVPISNHLYFYWYRQILGQKVEFLVSFYNNEISEKSEIFDDQFSVERPDGSNFTLKIRSTKLEDSAMYFCASSESQPPMETQYFGPGTRLLVL.

This rearrangement joins TRBV5-1 to TRBJ2-1; maybe TRBD2 (5 bases). V was clipped by 1 base and J by 3 bases, with 17 bases between them. Germline V gene data show CDR1 as SGHRS and CDR2 as YFSETQ. The CDR3 is 17 residues long. The CDR3, as DNA: TGCGCCAGCAGCTTGTGTAGGGAGCCCCTTCTCTACAATGAGCAGTTCTTC. It specifies CASSLCREPLLYNEQFF.

The chain uses TRBV6-6 and TRBJ2-3; tentatively, D is TRBD2 (5 bases). Trimming removed 5 bases at V and 4 bases at J, with 10 bases between. This CDR3 comprises 13 residues. Germline assignment: CDR1 MNHNY and CDR2 SVGAGI (reference sequence). In DNA, the CDR3 is TGTGCCAGCAGTCCCCCCGGGGCAGATACGCAGTATTTT. Amino acids: CASSPPGADTQYF.

This clone has more than one count but fewer than ten. CDR3 sequence: CASSEAGGSNQPQHF. The CDR3 nucleotides read TGCGCCAGCAGTGAGGCAGGGGGCAGCAATCAGCCCCAGCATTTT. The chain uses TRBV10-1 and TRBJ1-5; 8 bases fit TRBD1. The germline gives CDR1 WNHNN, CDR2 SYGVQD (reference sequence). CDR3 length: 15 residues. With V trimmed by 2 bases and J by 1 base, 1 base remained unmatched.

The rearrangement uses TRBV5-1 and TRBJ1-2, with 10 bases identical to TRBD1. V lost 2 bases, J lost 6 bases, and 4 bases stayed unmatched. CDR1 SGHRS and CDR2 YFSETQ come from the germline V gene. This CDR3 is built from 14 residues. The CDR3 loop reads CASSLGTGDDGYTF. The DNA of the CDR3 is TGCGCCAGCAGCTTAGGGACAGGGGACGATGGCTACACCTTC.

The chain couples TRBV5-5 to TRBJ2-7; possibly TRBD1 for D (6 bases). The CDR3 runs 16 residues. Germline CDR1 is SGHKS and CDR2 is YYEKEE (reference sequence). V lost 1 base and J lost 0, with 14 bases in between. The CDR3 DNA is TGTGCCAGCAGCTTGACAAGGACAGCGCCCTCCTACGAGCAGTACTTC. This encodes CASSLTRTAPSYEQYF. Variable domain in full (rest from reference TRBV5-5 and TRBJ2-7): DAGVTQSPTHLIKTRGQQVTLRCSPISGHKSVSWYQQVLGQGPQFIFQYYEKEERGRGNFPDRFSARQFPNYSSELNVNALLLGDSALYLCASSLTRTAPSYEQYFGPGTRLTVT.